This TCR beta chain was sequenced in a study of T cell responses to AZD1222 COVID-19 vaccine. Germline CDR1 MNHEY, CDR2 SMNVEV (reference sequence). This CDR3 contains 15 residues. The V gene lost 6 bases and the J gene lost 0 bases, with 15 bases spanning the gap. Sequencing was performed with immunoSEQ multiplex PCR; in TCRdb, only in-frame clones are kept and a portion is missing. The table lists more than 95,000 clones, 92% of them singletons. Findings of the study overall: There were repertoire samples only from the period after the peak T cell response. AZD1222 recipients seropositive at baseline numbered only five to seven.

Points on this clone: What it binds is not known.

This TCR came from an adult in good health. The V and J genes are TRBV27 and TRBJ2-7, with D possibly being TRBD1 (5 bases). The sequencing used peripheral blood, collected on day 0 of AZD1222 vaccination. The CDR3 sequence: CASRTRVDGSYEQYF. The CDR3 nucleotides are TGTGCCAGCAGGACCAGGGTCGACGGCTCCTACGAGCAGTACTTC.